The entry below describes one T cell receptor (beta chain). What it recognizes is unknown. The sample is drawn from a study of CD4 T cells in relation to SARS-CoV-2 and coronaviruses. Study-level background: Convalescent patients were fewer than ten males and 4 females; two were Hispanic. Crossreactive spike epitopes shared across donors were mapped to their HLA restriction.

General study points: According to naive versus memory sequencing, detected responses are memory recall, not newly primed.

CDR3 length: 16 amino acids. Looked up from germline, CDR1 is LNHDA and CDR2 is SQIVND (reference sequence). Trimming pared 9 bases from V and 4 bases from J, leaving 21 bases between. Generated by immunoSEQ multiplex PCR, the TCRdb table keeps only in-frame clones and is missing some. The sample includes under 50,000 clones, 88% seen only once; the top ten take less than 10%. CD4 enrichment then naive enrichment separated naive from memory CD4+ cells. The chain combines TRBV19 with TRBJ2-2, with D perhaps being TRBD1 or TRBD2 (6 bases each). Sequenced: memory CD4+ T cells from PBMCs. The sequence came from an adult with COVID-19. In DNA form, the CDR3 reads TGTGCCAGCCGGAGGGGGGACCGATTCGCCACCGGGGAGCTGTTTTTT. Translation gives CASRRGDRFATGELFF.